The 2 T cell receptor beta chains below come from one sample, sequenced in a study of blood T cell repertoires in COVID-19. Method: immunoSEQ multiplex PCR; TCRdb's copy keeps in-frame clones and lacks some. Here the sample spans 290,000 or so clones, around 89% being singletons. Sequenced: PBMCs or T cells enriched from blood (not recorded which). The receptors originated from a woman between 18 and 29 years old with acute COVID-19.

V is TRBV2 and J is TRBJ2-1, with 9 positions matching TRBD1. Germline lookup yields CDR1 SNHLY and CDR2 FYNNEI. The CDR3 is 13 residues long. The ends lost 10 bases at V and 6 bases at J; junction bases unmatched: 7. CDR3 sequence (DNA): TGTGCCACCGGACAGGGGCATGTCAATGAGCAGTTCTTC. Its protein product is CATGQGHVNEQFF.

The chain has TRBV4-2 and TRBJ2-7; weak D call: TRBD2 (6 bases). The germline CDR1 and CDR2 sequences are LGHNA and YNFKEQ. Trimming cost V 0 bases and J 5 bases, with 14 bases left between them. The CDR3 covers 15 residues. CDR3 region: CASSQDQYGSNEQYF. The CDR3 DNA is TGTGCCAGCAGCCAAGATCAATACGGGAGCAACGAGCAGTACTTC.